Presented here are 22 T cell receptor beta chains from one specimen sequenced in a study of PD-1 blockade in mismatch repair-deficient tumors. The assay was immunoSEQ multiplex PCR, and TCRdb's table has in-frame clones only and misses some. Counted here are under 95,000 clones, about 84% occurring once; the ten biggest clones make up 2.6%. This material consisted of peripheral blood, taken 12 weeks after starting pembrolizumab. The receptor set was obtained from an adult with mismatch repair-deficient cancer.

This clone was detected only once. The chain couples TRBV30 to TRBJ1-1, with D perhaps matching TRBD1 (5 bases). CDR3 length: 15 amino acids. Between the trimmed V and J ends, which lost 1 base and 1 base, there was a span of 13 bases. Germline assignment: CDR1 GTSNPN and CDR2 SVGIG (reference sequence). The CDR3 sequence is CAWSGRGVGNTEAFF. The CDR3 DNA reads TGTGCCTGGAGTGGAAGAGGGGTAGGGAACACTGAAGCTTTCTTT.

In this sample, this clone turned up once. This chain uses TRBV30 with TRBJ2-6; D perhaps matches TRBD2 (5 bases). The CDR3 spans 16 residues. Germline loops: CDR1 GTSNPN, CDR2 SVGIG (reference sequence). V lost 1 base to trimming and J lost 0 bases, with 10 bases between them. CDR3 residues: CAWSGGLSSGANVLTF. The CDR3 region has the DNA TGTGCCTGGAGTGGAGGGTTATCCTCTGGGGCCAACGTCCTGACTTTC.

This rearrangement joins TRBV7-3 to TRBJ2-1; D is uncertain. Germline V gene data show CDR1 as SGHTA and CDR2 as FQGTGA. V lost 1 base, J lost 5 bases, and 18 bases lay in between. The CDR3 spans 17 residues. CDR3: CASSLNRVGTAHNEQFF. The CDR3 nucleotides read TGTGCCAGCAGCTTAAATCGGGTCGGAACAGCCCACAATGAGCAGTTCTTC. Complete variable domain (other parts from reference TRBV7-3 and TRBJ2-1): GAGVSQTPSNKVTEKGKYVELRCDPISGHTALYWYRQSLGQGPEFLIYFQGTGAADDSGLPNDRFFAVRPEGSVSTLKIQRTERGDSAVYLCASSLNRVGTAHNEQFFGPGTRLTVL.

Only one count was recorded for this clone. V is TRBV18 and J is TRBJ2-1; TRBD2 matches 13 bases. Unmatched junction bases numbered 3, after V lost 5 bases and J lost 5 bases. Per germline, CDR1 KGHSH and CDR2 LQKENI. CDR3 size: 15 residues. The CDR3 nucleotides are TGTGCCAGCTCATATGGACTAGCGGGAGACAATGAGCAGTTCTTC. Translation: CASSYGLAGDNEQFF.

CDR3 protein: CSVAREKFPYEQYF. As DNA, the CDR3 is TGCAGCGTTGCCCGGGAGAAGTTCCCCTACGAGCAGTACTTC. V is TRBV29-1 and J is TRBJ2-7, with TRBD2 as a possible D gene (6 bases). Germline loops: CDR1 SQVTM, CDR2 ANQGSEA. Trimming removed 4 bases at V and 2 bases at J, with 15 bases between. The CDR3 runs 14 residues.

V usage is TRBV9 and J usage is TRBJ1-2, with TRBD1 as a possible D gene (6 bases). This CDR3 contains 14 residues. The V end was cut by 4 bases, the J end by 6 bases, with 16 bases between. The germline gives CDR1 SGDLS, CDR2 YYNGEE. The CDR3 protein is CASSQAGTNHGYTF. In DNA, the CDR3 is TGTGCCAGCAGCCAGGCCGGGACAAACCATGGCTACACCTTC.

The V gene is TRBV6-6, the J gene TRBJ2-5; a possible D gene is TRBD2 (6 bases). Per the germline V gene, CDR1 is MNHNY and CDR2 is SVGAGI (reference sequence). The CDR3 contains 15 residues. The V and J ends lost 4 bases and 5 bases respectively, with 17 bases between them. CDR3 region: CASSSIAERGETQYF. The CDR3 nucleotides read TGTGCCAGCAGTTCCATAGCGGAAAGAGGGGAGACCCAGTACTTC.

V and J are TRBV2 and TRBJ2-1, with D possibly being TRBD1 (5 bases). Germline CDR1 is SNHLY and CDR2 is FYNNEI. Deletions cut 3 bases from V and 6 bases from J, with 12 bases between. This CDR3 is built from 14 residues. This chain's CDR3 is CASSENRPGNEQFF. The CDR3 DNA reads as TGTGCCAGCAGTGAGAACAGGCCTGGCAATGAGCAGTTCTTC.

This chain links TRBV7-2 with TRBJ1-2; a possible D gene is TRBD1 (6 bases). Germline V gives CDR1 SGHTA, CDR2 FQGNSA. The CDR3 is made up of 13 amino acids. Trimming left V 4 bases short and J 8 bases short, with 14 bases between. CDR3 protein: CASSSQQGRGYTF. CDR3 nucleotide sequence: TGTGCCAGCAGCTCGCAACAGGGACGAGGCTACACCTTC.

The chain links TRBV9 to TRBJ1-1; 7 nucleotides agree with TRBD1. J gave up 8 bases and V 0 bases, and 4 bases lay outside the gene matches. CDR3 length: 13 amino acids. Germline-derived CDR1 and CDR2 are SGDLS and YYNGEE. The CDR3 nucleotides read TGTGCCAGCAGCGTAGTGGAACAGGGGGAAGCTTTCTTT. As protein: CASSVVEQGEAFF. Based on the CDR3 plus reference TRBV9 and TRBJ1-1, the full variable domain is DSGVTQTPKHLITATGQRVTLRCSPRSGDLSVYWYQQSLDQGLQFLIQYYNGEERAKGNILERFSAQQFPDLHSELNLSSLELGDSALYFCASSVVEQGEAFFGQGTRLTVV.

The DNA for the CDR3 is TGTGCCAGCAGTGGACCTAGGTACCATGAGCAGTTCTTC. This translates into CASSGPRYHEQFF. The chain is built from TRBV25-1 and TRBJ2-1; D unclear. The germline V and J ends were trimmed by 4 bases and 8 bases, with 12 bases remaining between them. Germline loops: CDR1 MGHDK, CDR2 SYGVNS. The CDR3 spans 13 residues.

This clone has a handful of counts. The chain has TRBV7-9 and TRBJ1-1; D is unclear. V was pared by 4 bases and J by 11 bases, with 17 bases between. Germline V gene lookup returns CDR1 SEHNR and CDR2 FQNEAQ (reference sequence). The CDR3 has 13 amino acids. The CDR3 coding sequence is TGTGCCAGCAGCTCCTTATCCGGGTATAGGGCTTTCTTT. It translates to CASSSLSGYRAFF.

The CDR3 DNA is TGTGCCAGCTCACCAGAAGGACTAGCCTATTTCACAGATACGCAGTATTTT. This sequence encodes CASSPEGLAYFTDTQYF. V is TRBV18 and J is TRBJ2-3, with TRBD2 identical over 8 bases. Per the germline V gene, CDR1 is KGHSH and CDR2 is LQKENI. The V gene end was trimmed by 2 bases and the J gene end by 2 bases; junction bases not matched to a gene: 9. The length of the CDR3 is 17 residues.

The chain joins TRBV18 to TRBJ1-1; D is unclear. Looked up from germline, CDR1 is KGHSH and CDR2 is LQKENI. The CDR3 totals 12 residues. V lost 4 bases to trimming and J lost 3 bases, with 6 bases between them. DNA of the CDR3: TGTGCCAGCTCACTGGGATACACTGAAGCTTTCTTT. Protein: CASSLGYTEAFF.

V and J are TRBV5-1 and TRBJ2-5; a weak D match, TRBD2 (6 bases). Germline lookup yields CDR1 SGHRS and CDR2 YFSETQ. The CDR3 has 19 residues. V dropped 0 bases and J dropped 6 bases, with 27 bases sitting between them. As DNA, the CDR3 is TGCGCCAGCAGCTTGGAGAGGCAGAGCGGGTCTTATTCCAGTCAGACCCAGTACTTC. Translation gives CASSLERQSGSYSSQTQYF.

A few counts support this clone. The genes are TRBV18 and TRBJ2-7; D ambiguous. This CDR3 spans 13 amino acids. The V end was cut by 1 base, the J end by 1 base, with 5 bases between. CDR1 is KGHSH, CDR2 LQKENI, per germline. The CDR3 reads CASSPLRSYEQYF. The CDR3 DNA sequence: TGTGCCAGCTCACCACTCAGATCCTACGAGCAGTACTTC.

V usage is TRBV7-9 and J usage is TRBJ1-2; maybe TRBD1 (6 bases). The germline CDR1 and CDR2 sequences are SEHNR and FQNEAQ (reference sequence). This CDR3 region has 14 residues. V was cut by 5 bases and J by 3 bases, with 13 bases left in between. CDR3 DNA sequence: TGTGCCAGCAGCCTCACAGGGTATGACTATGGCTACACCTTC. It is translated as CASSLTGYDYGYTF.

This clone was observed a few times. The V call is TRBV6-5, the J call TRBJ1-1; D is uncertain. Germline V gives CDR1 MNHEY, CDR2 SVGAGI. The V end lost 3 bases, the J end lost 3 bases, and 5 bases lay between the germline ends. This CDR3 spans 12 amino acids. The CDR3 region has the DNA TGTGCCAGCAGTTATCGGGACACTGAAGCTTTCTTT. Translation: CASSYRDTEAFF.

This clone came up many times. This chain links TRBV7-6 with TRBJ2-7, with TRBD2 matching over 9 bases. The germline V gene encodes CDR1 SGHVS and CDR2 FNYEAQ. This CDR3 is built from 15 residues. J was trimmed by 0 bases and V by 5 bases; bases with no gene match: 5. The CDR3 spells CASSEGTSSSYEQYF. CDR3 nucleotides: TGTGCCAGCAGCGAAGGGACTAGCTCCTCCTACGAGCAGTACTTC.

This chain links TRBV28 with TRBJ1-2; perhaps TRBD1 as D (5 bases). This CDR3 comprises 16 residues. Trimming took 3 bases from V and 8 from J, leaving 22 bases between them. The germline V gene encodes CDR1 MDHEN and CDR2 SYDVKM. CDR3 nucleotide sequence: TGTGCCAGCAGTTTCGATGATTTGAGGGGCTTCAGGGGCTACACCTTC. Its protein product is CASSFDDLRGFRGYTF.

In this sample, this clone turned up a few times. The J gene is TRBJ2-7, the V gene TRBV5-4; a weak D match, TRBD2 (6 bases). The CDR3 loop spans 13 amino acids. Looked up from germline, CDR1 is SGHNT and CDR2 is YYREEE (reference sequence). Between the trimmed V and J ends, which lost 3 bases and 1 base, there was a span of 8 bases. CDR3 sequence (DNA): TGTGCCAGCAGCTGGGACTTTTCCTACGAGCAGTACTTC. Its protein is CASSWDFSYEQYF.

V and J are TRBV6-1 and TRBJ1-1, with D hard to call. Trimming left V 7 bases short and J 3 bases short, with 6 bases between. CDR1 MNHNS and CDR2 SASEGT come from the germline V gene. The CDR3 sequence is 11 residues long. CDR3 DNA: TGTGCCAGCATTGGGTACACTGAAGCTTTCTTT. The encoded protein is CASIGYTEAFF.